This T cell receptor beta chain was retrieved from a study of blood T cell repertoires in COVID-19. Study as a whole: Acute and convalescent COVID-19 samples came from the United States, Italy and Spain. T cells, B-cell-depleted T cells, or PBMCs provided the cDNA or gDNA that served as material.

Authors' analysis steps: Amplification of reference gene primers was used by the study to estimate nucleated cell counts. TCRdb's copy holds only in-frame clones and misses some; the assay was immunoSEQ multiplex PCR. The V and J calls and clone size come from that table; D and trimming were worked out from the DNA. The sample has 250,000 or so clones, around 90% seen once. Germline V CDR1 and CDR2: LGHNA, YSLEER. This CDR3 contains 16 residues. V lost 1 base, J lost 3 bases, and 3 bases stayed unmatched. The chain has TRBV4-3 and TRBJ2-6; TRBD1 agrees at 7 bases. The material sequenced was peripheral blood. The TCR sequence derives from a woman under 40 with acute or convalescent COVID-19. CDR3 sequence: CASSQATGLGANVLTF. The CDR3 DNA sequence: TGCGCCAGCAGCCAAGCGACAGGGCTTGGGGCCAACGTCCTGACTTTC.